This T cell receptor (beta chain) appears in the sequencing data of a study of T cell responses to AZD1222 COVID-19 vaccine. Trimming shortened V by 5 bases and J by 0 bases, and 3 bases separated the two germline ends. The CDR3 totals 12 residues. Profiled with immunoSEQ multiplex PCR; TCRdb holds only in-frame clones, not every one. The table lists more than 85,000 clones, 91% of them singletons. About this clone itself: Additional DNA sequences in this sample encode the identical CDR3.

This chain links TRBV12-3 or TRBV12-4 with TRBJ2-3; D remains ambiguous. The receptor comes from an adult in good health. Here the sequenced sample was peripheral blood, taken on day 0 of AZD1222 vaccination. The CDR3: CASSTSTDTQYF. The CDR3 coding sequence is TGTGCCAGCAGTACCAGCACAGATACGCAGTATTTT.